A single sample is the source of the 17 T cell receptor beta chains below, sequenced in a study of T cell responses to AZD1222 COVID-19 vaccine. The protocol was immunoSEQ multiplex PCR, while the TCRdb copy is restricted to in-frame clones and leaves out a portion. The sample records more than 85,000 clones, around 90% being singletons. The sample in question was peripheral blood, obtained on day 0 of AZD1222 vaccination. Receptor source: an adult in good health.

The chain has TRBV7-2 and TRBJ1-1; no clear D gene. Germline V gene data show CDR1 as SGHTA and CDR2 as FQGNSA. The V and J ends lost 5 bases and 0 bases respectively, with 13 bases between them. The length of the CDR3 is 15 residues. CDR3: CASSRKGHMNTEAFF. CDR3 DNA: TGTGCCAGCAGCCGGAAAGGGCACATGAACACTGAAGCTTTCTTT.

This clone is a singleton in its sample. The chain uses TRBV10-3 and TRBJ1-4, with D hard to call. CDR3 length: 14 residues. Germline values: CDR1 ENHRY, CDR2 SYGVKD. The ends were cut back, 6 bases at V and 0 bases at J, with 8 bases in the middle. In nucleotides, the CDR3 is TGTGCCATCAGGAAGGGAGCAACTAATGAAAAACTGTTTTTT. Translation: CAIRKGATNEKLFF.

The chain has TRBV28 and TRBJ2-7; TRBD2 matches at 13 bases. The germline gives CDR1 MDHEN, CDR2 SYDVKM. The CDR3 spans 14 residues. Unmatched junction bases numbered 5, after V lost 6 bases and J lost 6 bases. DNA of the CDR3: TGTGCCAGCAGCCTAAGACTAGCGGGAGGCGAGCAGTACTTC. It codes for CASSLRLAGGEQYF.

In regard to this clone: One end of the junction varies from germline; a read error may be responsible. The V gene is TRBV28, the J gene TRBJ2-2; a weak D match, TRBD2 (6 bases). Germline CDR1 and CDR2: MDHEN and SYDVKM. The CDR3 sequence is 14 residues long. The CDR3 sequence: CACRVAANTGELFF. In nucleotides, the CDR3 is TGTGCCTGCAGAGTAGCGGCTAACACCGGGGAGCTGTTTTTT.

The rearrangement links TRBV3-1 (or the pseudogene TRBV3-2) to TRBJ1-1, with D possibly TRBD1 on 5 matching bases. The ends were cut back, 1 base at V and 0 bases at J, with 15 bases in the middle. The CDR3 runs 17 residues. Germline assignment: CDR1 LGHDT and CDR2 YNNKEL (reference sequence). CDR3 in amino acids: CASSQGEWGDLNTEAFF. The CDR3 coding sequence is TGTGCCAGCAGCCAAGGGGAGTGGGGGGATTTGAACACTGAAGCTTTCTTT.

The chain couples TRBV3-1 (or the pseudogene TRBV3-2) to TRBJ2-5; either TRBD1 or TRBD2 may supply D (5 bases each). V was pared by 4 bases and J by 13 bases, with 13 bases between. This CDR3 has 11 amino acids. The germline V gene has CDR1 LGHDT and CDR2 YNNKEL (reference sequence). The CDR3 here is CASSPPGRPYF. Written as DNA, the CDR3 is TGTGCCAGCAGCCCCCCGGGACGGCCGTACTTC.

CDR3 region: CASSQGNSGDSYEQYF. In nucleotides, the CDR3 is TGCGCCAGCAGCCAAGGTAATAGCGGGGATTCCTACGAGCAGTACTTC. The genes are TRBV4-3 and TRBJ2-7; 8 bases line up with TRBD2. There are 16 residues in the CDR3. Trimming at V came to 1 base and at J to 1 base, leaving 6 bases not matched to a gene. Germline V gene sequence: CDR1 LGHNA, CDR2 YSLEER.

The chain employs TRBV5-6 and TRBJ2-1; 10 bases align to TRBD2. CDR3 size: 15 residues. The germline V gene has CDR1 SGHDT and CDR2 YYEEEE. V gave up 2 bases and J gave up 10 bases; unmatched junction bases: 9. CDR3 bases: TGTGCCAGCAGCTTAGGCCTAGCGGGAGTTGGAGAGCAGTTCTTC. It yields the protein CASSLGLAGVGEQFF.

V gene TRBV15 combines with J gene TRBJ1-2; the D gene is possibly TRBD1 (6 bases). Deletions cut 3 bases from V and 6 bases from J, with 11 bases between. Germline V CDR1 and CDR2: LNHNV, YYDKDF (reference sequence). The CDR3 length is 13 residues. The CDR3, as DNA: TGTGCCACCAGCAGGACAGGTTGGGATGGCTACACCTTC. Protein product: CATSRTGWDGYTF.

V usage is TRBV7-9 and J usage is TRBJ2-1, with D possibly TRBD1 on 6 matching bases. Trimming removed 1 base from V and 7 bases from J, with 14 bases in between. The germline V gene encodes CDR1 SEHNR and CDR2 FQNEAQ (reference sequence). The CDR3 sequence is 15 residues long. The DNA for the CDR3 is TGTGCCAGCAGCTTAGTGGGGGATGGACAGAATGAGCAGTTCTTC. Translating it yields CASSLVGDGQNEQFF.

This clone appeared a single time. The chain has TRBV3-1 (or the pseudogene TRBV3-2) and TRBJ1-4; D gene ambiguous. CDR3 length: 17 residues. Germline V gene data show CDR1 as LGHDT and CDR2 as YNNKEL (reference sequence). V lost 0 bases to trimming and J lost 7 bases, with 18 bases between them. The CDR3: CASSQDTFGRPGEKLFF. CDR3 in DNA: TGTGCCAGCAGCCAAGATACGTTTGGGAGACCGGGTGAAAAACTGTTTTTT.

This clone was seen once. CDR3 DNA: TGCAGCGTTGGATGGTCGGCTGAGGATTTCACTTTCTTT. Translated, it gives CSVGWSAEDFTFF. The chain employs TRBV29-1 and TRBJ1-1; D remains ambiguous. The CDR3 is 13 residues long. Germline V gene sequence: CDR1 SQVTM, CDR2 ANQGSEA. The V and J ends lost 4 bases and 12 bases respectively, with 21 bases between them.

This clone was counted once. CDR3 sequence: CASSLFRDGEQYF. In DNA, the CDR3 is TGTGCCAGCAGTTTATTCAGGGATGGCGAGCAGTACTTC. The chain joins TRBV27 to TRBJ2-7; possible D gene TRBD1, 5 bases. Germline-derived CDR1 and CDR2 are MNHEY and SMNVEV (reference sequence). The CDR3 sequence is 13 residues long. V lost 1 base to trimming and J lost 6 bases, with 10 bases between them.

CDR3 loop: CSVGVAGYNTGELFF. The CDR3, as DNA: TGCAGCGTCGGGGTAGCGGGGTATAACACCGGGGAGCTGTTTTTT. The V and J genes are TRBV29-1 and TRBJ2-2; 8 bases map to TRBD2. Germline trimming cut 6 bases from V and 2 bases from J; bases unmatched to any gene: 8. The CDR3 contains 15 residues. CDR1 SQVTM and CDR2 ANQGSEA come from the germline V gene.

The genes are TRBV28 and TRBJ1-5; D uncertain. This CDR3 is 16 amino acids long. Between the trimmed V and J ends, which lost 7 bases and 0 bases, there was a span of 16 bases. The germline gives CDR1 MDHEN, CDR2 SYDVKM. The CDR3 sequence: CASNRRRLYSNQPQHF. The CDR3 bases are TGTGCCAGCAACCGCCGCAGGCTCTATAGCAATCAGCCCCAGCATTTT.

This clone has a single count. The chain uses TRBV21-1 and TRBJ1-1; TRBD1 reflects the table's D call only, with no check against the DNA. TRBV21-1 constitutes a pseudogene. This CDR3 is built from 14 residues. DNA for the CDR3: TGTGCCAGCAGCAAGGGGCCCCTGAACACTGAAGCTTTCTTT. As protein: CASSKGPLNTEAFF.

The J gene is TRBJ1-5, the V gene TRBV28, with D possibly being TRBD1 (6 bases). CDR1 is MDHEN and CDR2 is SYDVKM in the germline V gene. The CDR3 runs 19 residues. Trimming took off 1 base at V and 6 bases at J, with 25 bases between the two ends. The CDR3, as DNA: TGTGCCAGCAGTTTATCGGCAGCGATTAAGGGGGGAGCGGGTCAGCCCCAGCATTTT. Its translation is CASSLSAAIKGGAGQPQHF. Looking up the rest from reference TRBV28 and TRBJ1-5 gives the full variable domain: DVKVTQSSRYLVKRTGEKVFLECVQDMDHENMFWYRQDPGLGLRLIYFSYDVKMKEKGDIPEGYSVSREKKERFSLILESASTNQTSMYLCASSLSAAIKGGAGQPQHFGDGTRLSIL.